Listed below are T cell receptor beta chains from one sample, sequenced in a study of vaccination effects on CD4 cells after COVID-19. Using immunoSEQ multiplex PCR, the repertoire was profiled, and TCRdb retains in-frame clones only, with some absent. The sample comprises 43,000 or so clones, about three quarters of which are singletons, and around 7% rests with the top ten. The antigens for these receptors are not known. The sample here was CD4+ T cells from PBMCs cultured without peptide, taken after COVID-19 vaccination. Receptor source: a human donor who received a COVID-19 vaccine. CDR3s include the opening cysteine and the closing phenylalanine or tryptophan. D genes are given only for firm matches. The size field is filled for only some rows; it gives once, few, many or a size class.

clone_size,j_call,d_call,cdr3_length,v_call,cdr3_aa,cdr3_nt
.,TRBJ2-6,.,14,TRBV12-5,CASGQGSGANVLTF,TGTGCTAGTGGTCAGGGATCTGGGGCCAACGTCCTGACTTTC
.,TRBJ2-7,.,15,TRBV4-1,CASRPQTVSSYEQYF,TGCGCCAGCAGACCCCAGACCGTGAGCTCCTACGAGCAGTACTTC
few,TRBJ2-4,.,15,TRBV3-1/TRBV3-2,CASSQGTGPQNIQYF,TGTGCCAGCAGCCAAGGAACGGGACCGCAAAACATTCAGTACTTC
.,TRBJ2-5,.,15,TRBV7-9,CASSFPLRGQETQYF,TGTGCCAGCAGCTTCCCCCTTCGGGGGCAAGAGACCCAGTACTTC
.,TRBJ1-1,.,15,TRBV9,CASSVESAMNTEAFF,TGTGCCAGCAGCGTAGAGTCAGCCATGAACACTGAAGCTTTCTTT
.,TRBJ2-2,.,14,TRBV7-2,CASSLDSYNRELFF,TGTGCCAGCAGCTTGGACTCCTACAACCGGGAGCTGTTTTTT
.,TRBJ2-1,.,14,TRBV9,CASSVVVDYNEQFF,TGTGCCAGCAGCGTAGTTGTGGACTACAATGAGCAGTTCTTC
.,TRBJ1-6,.,13,TRBV12-3/TRBV12-4,CASSTGHNSPLHF,TGTGCCAGCAGTACAGGGCATAATTCACCCCTCCACTTT
.,TRBJ1-5,.,14,TRBV19,CASSVSRSNQPQHF,TGTGCCAGTAGTGTTAGTCGCAGCAATCAGCCCCAGCATTTT
.,TRBJ2-5,TRBD2,17,TRBV27,CASSLFRGGAVFETQYF,TGTGCCAGCAGTTTATTCCGCGGGGGGGCCGTTTTTGAGACCCAGTACTTC
.,TRBJ2-3,.,13,TRBV2,CASSLSREDTQYF,TGTGCCAGCAGCCTTTCACGTGAGGATACGCAGTATTTT
.,TRBJ2-5,.,12,TRBV28,CATTGVQETQYF,TGTGCCACTACGGGGGTTCAAGAGACCCAGTACTTC
few,TRBJ2-1,.,14,TRBV10-1,CASSEGGGIDEQFF,TGCGCCAGCAGTGAAGGGGGGGGAATCGATGAGCAGTTCTTC
few,TRBJ2-1,TRBD1,13,TRBV12-3/TRBV12-4,CASSSDRGFEQFF,TGTGCCAGCAGTTCCGACAGGGGTTTTGAGCAGTTCTTC
.,TRBJ1-4,.,14,TRBV24-1,CATSETGTGEKLFF,TGTGCCACCAGTGAAACCGGGACCGGGGAAAAACTGTTTTTT
.,TRBJ1-2,TRBD1,15,TRBV10-3,CAITPDRAGNYGYTF,TGTGCCATCACACCGGACAGGGCGGGGAACTATGGCTACACCTTC
.,TRBJ1-2,TRBD1,14,TRBV5-5,CASSGGQGLNGYTF,TGTGCCAGCAGCGGGGGACAGGGTCTTAATGGCTACACCTTC
.,TRBJ1-5,.,13,TRBV5-1,CASSNALGEPQHF,TGCGCCAGCAGTAATGCCCTGGGGGAGCCCCAGCATTTT
once,TRBJ2-3,.,15,TRBV9,CASSVGSVSTDTQYF,TGTGCCAGCAGCGTAGGAAGTGTTAGCACAGATACGCAGTATTTT
.,TRBJ2-1,.,13,TRBV5-1,CASSPTPGNEQFF,TGCGCCAGCAGCCCCACCCCAGGGAATGAGCAGTTCTTC
once,TRBJ2-5,.,14,TRBV3-1/TRBV3-2,CASSQSGGRETQYF,TGTGCCAGCAGCCAGAGCGGTGGTCGAGAGACCCAGTACTTC
.,TRBJ1-2,TRBD1,14,TRBV5-1,CASSPGTEIYGYTF,TGCGCCAGCAGCCCCGGGACAGAGATCTATGGCTACACCTTC
few,TRBJ2-7,TRBD1,18,TRBV4-1,CASSQGAVPQGGIYEQYF,TGCGCCAGCAGCCAAGGGGCGGTCCCACAGGGGGGCATCTACGAGCAGTACTTC
.,TRBJ2-7,TRBD2,14,TRBV7-9,CASSLTAGPYEQYF,TGTGCCAGCAGCTTAACAGCGGGGCCCTACGAGCAGTACTTC
once,TRBJ1-2,TRBD1,16,TRBV5-8,CASSLALQGQNYGYTF,TGTGCCAGCAGCTTGGCCCTTCAGGGACAGAACTATGGCTACACCTTC
.,TRBJ2-3,TRBD2,12,TRBV5-6,CASSRGLAGDYF,TGTGCCAGCAGCCGGGGACTAGCGGGAGATTATTTT
few,TRBJ2-1,.,11,TRBV7-2,CASSSSNEQFF,TGTGCCAGCAGCTCCTCCAATGAGCAGTTCTTC
.,TRBJ1-2,TRBD1,13,TRBV5-6,CASSLDRGSRYTF,TGTGCCAGCAGCTTGGACAGGGGAAGTCGCTACACCTTC
.,TRBJ1-5,.,15,TRBV2,CASSARGGSNQPQHF,TGTGCCAGCAGTGCTCGGGGTGGGAGCAATCAGCCCCAGCATTTT
.,TRBJ2-1,TRBD1,14,TRBV5-1,CASTLGQSYNEQFF,TGCGCCAGCACCCTGGGACAGTCCTACAATGAGCAGTTCTTC
.,TRBJ2-7,TRBD2,15,TRBV6-1,CASSEQIAGVYEQYF,TGTGCCAGCAGTGAACAGATAGCGGGAGTGTACGAGCAGTACTTC
.,TRBJ1-2,.,15,TRBV7-2,CASSLAPGANYGYTF,TGTGCCAGCAGCTTAGCTCCGGGGGCTAACTATGGCTACACCTTC
.,TRBJ2-7,.,14,TRBV2,CASVLGGVGYEQYF,TGTGCCAGCGTCTTAGGGGGAGTAGGCTACGAGCAGTACTTC
.,TRBJ2-7,TRBD1,15,TRBV6-5,CASTQQGSPSYEQYF,TGTGCCAGCACCCAACAGGGGTCCCCCTCCTACGAGCAGTACTTC
few,TRBJ1-1,.,12,TRBV9,CASNRDHTEAFF,TGTGCCAGCAATAGGGACCACACTGAAGCTTTCTTT
.,TRBJ1-2,.,13,TRBV5-6,CASSPVGGHGYTF,TGTGCCAGCAGCCCGGTGGGGGGGCACGGCTACACCTTC
.,TRBJ1-4,TRBD1,16,TRBV15,CATSRESGTGAEKLFF,TGTGCCACCAGCAGAGAGTCAGGGACAGGGGCGGAAAAACTGTTTTTT
.,TRBJ1-1,.,14,TRBV9,CASSVGTVNTEAFF,TGTGCCAGCAGCGTAGGTACAGTGAACACTGAAGCTTTCTTT
.,TRBJ1-5,.,13,TRBV27,CASSGGTVQPQHF,TGTGCCAGCAGTGGAGGGACGGTCCAGCCCCAGCATTTT